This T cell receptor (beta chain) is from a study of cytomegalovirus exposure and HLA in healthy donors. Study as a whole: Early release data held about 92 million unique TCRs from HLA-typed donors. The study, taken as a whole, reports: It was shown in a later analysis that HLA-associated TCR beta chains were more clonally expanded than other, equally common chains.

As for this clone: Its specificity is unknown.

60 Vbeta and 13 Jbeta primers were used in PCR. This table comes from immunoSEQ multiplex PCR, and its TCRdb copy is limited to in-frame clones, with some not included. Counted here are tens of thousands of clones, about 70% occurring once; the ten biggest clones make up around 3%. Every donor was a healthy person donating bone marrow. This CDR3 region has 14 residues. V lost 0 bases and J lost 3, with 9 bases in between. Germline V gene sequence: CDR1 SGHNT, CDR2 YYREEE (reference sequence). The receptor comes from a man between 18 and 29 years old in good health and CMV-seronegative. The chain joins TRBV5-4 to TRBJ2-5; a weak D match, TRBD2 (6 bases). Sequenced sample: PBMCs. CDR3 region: CASSLGGLEETQYF. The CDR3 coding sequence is TGTGCCAGCAGCTTGGGGGGACTCGAAGAGACCCAGTACTTC. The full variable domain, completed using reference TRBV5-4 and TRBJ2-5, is ETGVTQSPTHLIKTRGQQVTLRCSSQSGHNTVSWYQQALGQGPQFIFQYYREEENGRGNFPPRFSGLQFPNYSSELNVNALELDDSALYLCASSLGGLEETQYFGPGTRLLVL.